The source of this TCR beta chain is a study of blood T cells in healthy people across ages. Study-level findings and limits: Unsorted PBMCs prevented conclusive naive versus antigen-experienced comparison.

Collection of 7.5 to 10 milliliters of peripheral blood was performed for each donor. Germline CDR1 reads SEHNR; CDR2 reads FQNEAQ (reference sequence). V was pared by 1 base and J by 2 bases, with 9 bases between. This CDR3 comprises 14 residues. Using a J-beta primer mix together with a sample-barcoded 5' primer, a second PCR was run for roughly 7 to 12 cycles. The yield of each sample was at least 3 million CDR3-containing paired-end reads. Each CDR3 protein gets one entry after TCRdb re-called the 5' RACE reads with MiXCR. The sample lists hundreds of thousands of distinct CDR3 sequences, approximately 31% seen once, with 15% to 19% in the top ten. In its sample, this clonotype was seen many times. The antigen is unknown.

This TCR was recovered from a woman of 80 years or more in good health. Sequencing used blood. This chain uses TRBV7-9 with TRBJ2-7; no definite D call. In nucleotides, the CDR3 is TGTGCCAGCAGCTTAGACGGTCGGGCCTACGAGCAGTACTTC. Encoded protein: CASSLDGRAYEQYF.